This T cell receptor (beta chain) was retrieved from a study of blood T cell repertoires in COVID-19. The CDR3 runs to 12 residues. V gave up 9 bases and J gave up 1 base, with 9 bases separating them. CDR1 and CDR2 (germline): ENHRY, SYGVKD. All enrollees were roughly 18 to 89 years old and from around 25 US areas. Donors were grouped by their self-reported clinical history. Only in-frame clones appear in the TCRdb table, and some are missing; sequencing was by immunoSEQ multiplex PCR. The table includes around 220,000 clones, more than 70% detected once. Material: PBMCs or T cells enriched from blood (not recorded which). The chain has TRBV10-3 and TRBJ1-1; tentatively, D is TRBD1 (6 bases). The TCR originated in a woman in her thirties or forties with acute COVID-19. The CDR3 region has the DNA TGTGCCATTAGGGGGGGGAACACTGAAGCTTTCTTT. Protein product: CAIRGGNTEAFF.